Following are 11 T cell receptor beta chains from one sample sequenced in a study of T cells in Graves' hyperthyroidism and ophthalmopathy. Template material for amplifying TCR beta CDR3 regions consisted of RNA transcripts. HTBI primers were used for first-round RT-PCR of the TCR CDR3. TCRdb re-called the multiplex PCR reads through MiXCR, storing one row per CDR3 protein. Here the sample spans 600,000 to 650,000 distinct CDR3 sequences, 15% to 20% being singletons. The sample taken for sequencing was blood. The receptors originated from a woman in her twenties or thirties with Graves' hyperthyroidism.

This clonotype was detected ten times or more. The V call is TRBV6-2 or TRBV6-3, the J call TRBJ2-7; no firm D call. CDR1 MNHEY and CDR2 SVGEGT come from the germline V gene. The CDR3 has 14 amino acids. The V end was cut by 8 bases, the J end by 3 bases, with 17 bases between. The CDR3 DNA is TGTGCCAGCCTACCAGTCCGATACGACTACGAGCAGTACTTC. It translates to CASLPVRYDYEQYF.

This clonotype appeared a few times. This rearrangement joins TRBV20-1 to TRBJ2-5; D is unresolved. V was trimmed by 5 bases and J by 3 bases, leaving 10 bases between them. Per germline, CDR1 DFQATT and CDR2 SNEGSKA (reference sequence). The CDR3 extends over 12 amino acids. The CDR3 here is CSASKSKETQYF. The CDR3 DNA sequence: TGCAGTGCTTCCAAAAGTAAAGAGACCCAGTACTTC.

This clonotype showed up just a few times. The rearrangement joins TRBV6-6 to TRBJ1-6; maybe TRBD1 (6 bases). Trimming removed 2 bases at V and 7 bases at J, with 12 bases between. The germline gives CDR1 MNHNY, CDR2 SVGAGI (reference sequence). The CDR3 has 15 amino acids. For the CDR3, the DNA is TGTGCCAGCAGTTACGGGACAAGGCTGAATTCACCCCTCCACTTT. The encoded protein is CASSYGTRLNSPLHF.

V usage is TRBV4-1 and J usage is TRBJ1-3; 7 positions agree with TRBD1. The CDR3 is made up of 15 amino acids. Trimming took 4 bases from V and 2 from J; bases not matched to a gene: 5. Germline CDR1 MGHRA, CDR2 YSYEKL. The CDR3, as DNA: TGCGCCAGCAGCCCGGACAGGAGCCCTGGAAACACCATATATTTT. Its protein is CASSPDRSPGNTIYF.

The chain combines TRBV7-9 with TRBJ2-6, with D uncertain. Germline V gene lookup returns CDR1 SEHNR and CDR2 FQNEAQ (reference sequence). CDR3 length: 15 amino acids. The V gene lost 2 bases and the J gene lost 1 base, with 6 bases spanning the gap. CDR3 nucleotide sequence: TGTGCCAGCAGCTTAAAGGAGTCTGGGGCCAACGTCCTGACTTTC. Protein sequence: CASSLKESGANVLTF. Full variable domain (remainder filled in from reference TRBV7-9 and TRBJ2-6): DTGVSQNPRHKITKRGQNVTFRCDPISEHNRLYWYRQTLGQGPEFLTYFQNEAQLEKSRLLSDRFSAERPKGSFSTLEIQRTEQGDSAMYLCASSLKESGANVLTFGAGSRLTVL.

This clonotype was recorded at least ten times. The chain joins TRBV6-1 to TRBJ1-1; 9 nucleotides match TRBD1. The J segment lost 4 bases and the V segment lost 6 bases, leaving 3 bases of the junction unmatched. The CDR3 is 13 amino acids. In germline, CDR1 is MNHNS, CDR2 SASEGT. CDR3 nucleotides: TGTGCCAGCAGGGAGACAGGGGGCACTGAAGCTTTCTTT. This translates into CASRETGGTEAFF.

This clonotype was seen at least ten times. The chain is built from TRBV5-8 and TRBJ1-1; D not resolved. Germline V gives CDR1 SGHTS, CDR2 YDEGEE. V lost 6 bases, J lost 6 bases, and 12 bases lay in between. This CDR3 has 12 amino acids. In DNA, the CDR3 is TGTGCCAGCACCTCAGGTGGGGCTGAAGCTTTCTTT. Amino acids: CASTSGGAEAFF.

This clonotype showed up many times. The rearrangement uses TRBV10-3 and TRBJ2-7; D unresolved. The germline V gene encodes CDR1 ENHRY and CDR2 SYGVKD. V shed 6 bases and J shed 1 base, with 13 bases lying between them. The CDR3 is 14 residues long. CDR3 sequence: CAISLFGQSYEQYF. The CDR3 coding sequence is TGTGCCATCAGCCTCTTTGGGCAGTCCTACGAGCAGTACTTC.

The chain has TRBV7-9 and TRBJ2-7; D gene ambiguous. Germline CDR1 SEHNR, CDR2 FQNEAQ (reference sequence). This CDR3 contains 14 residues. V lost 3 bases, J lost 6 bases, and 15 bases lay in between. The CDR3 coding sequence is TGTGCCAGCAGCTTTAGTGGTTATAACGGCGAGCAGTACTTC. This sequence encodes CASSFSGYNGEQYF.

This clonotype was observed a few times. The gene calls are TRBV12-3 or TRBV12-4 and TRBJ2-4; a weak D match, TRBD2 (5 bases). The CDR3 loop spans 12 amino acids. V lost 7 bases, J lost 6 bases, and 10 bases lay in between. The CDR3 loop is CASTSAGNIQYF. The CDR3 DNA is TGTGCCAGCACGAGCGCGGGAAACATTCAGTACTTC.

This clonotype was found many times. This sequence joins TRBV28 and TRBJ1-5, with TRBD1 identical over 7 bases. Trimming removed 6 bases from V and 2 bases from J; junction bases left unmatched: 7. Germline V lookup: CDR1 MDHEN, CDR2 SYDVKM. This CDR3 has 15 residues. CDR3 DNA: TGTGCCAGCAGATCCCATACAGGGGGCAATCAGCCCCAGCATTTT. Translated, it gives CASRSHTGGNQPQHF.